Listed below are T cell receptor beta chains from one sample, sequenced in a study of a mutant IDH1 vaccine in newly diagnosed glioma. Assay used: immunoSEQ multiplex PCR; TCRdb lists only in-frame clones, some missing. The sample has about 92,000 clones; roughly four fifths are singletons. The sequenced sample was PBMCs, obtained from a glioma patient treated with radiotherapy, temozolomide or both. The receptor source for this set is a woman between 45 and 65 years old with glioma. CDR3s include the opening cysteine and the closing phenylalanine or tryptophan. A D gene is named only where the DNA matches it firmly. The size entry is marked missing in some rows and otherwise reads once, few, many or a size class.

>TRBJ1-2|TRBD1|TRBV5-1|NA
TGCGCCAGCAGTACAGGGGACGGCTACACCTTC
CASSTGDGYTF
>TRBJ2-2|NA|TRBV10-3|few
TGTGCCATCAGTTCCGATAGGGCCGGGGAGCTGTTTTTT
CAISSDRAGELFF
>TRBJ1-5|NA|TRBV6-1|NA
TGTGCCAGCAGTCCAGACAGACGGGGTCAGCCCCAGCATTTT
CASSPDRRGQPQHF
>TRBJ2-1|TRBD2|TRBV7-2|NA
TGTGCCAGCAGCGCCTTGACTAGCGGGGGGGCAAATGAGCAGTTCTTC
CASSALTSGGANEQFF
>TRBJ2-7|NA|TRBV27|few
TGTGCCAATGCGAGCAGGACCCCGCACGAGCAGTACTTC
CANASRTPHEQYF
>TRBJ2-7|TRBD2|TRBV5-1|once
TGCGCCAGCAGCCCGTATAGCGGGGACACCTACGAGCAGTACTTC
CASSPYSGDTYEQYF
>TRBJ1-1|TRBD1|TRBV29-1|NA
TGCAGCGTGTGGGCAGGGGGGACTGAAGCTTTCTTT
CSVWAGGTEAFF
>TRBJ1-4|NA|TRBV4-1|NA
TGCGCCAGCAGCCAAGAAGGGACAAGAACTAATGAAAAACTGTTTTTT
CASSQEGTRTNEKLFF
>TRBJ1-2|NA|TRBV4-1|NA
TGCGCCAGCAGCCAAGATGGCGACAGCGCCCGATATGTTCATGGCTACACCTTC
CASSQDGDSARYVHGYTF
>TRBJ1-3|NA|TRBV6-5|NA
TGTGCCACGAAAGTTGGAAGCTCTGGAAACACCATATATTTT
CATKVGSSGNTIYF
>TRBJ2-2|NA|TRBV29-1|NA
TGCAGCGTTCCGACACGGAGCACCGGGGAGCTGTTTTTT
CSVPTRSTGELFF
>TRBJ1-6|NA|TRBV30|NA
TGTGCCTGGAGTCCTTCTGGTTACTCGGGGGCGCGATCACCCCTCCACTTT
CAWSPSGYSGARSPLHF
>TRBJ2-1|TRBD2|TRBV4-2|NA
TGTGCCAGCAGCCAGGGAGCGGGGGGTAGGAATGAGCAGTTCTTC
CASSQGAGGRNEQFF
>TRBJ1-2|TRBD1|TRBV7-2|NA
TGTGCCAGCAGCGTAGAGGGACAGAGTATTGGCTACACCTTC
CASSVEGQSIGYTF
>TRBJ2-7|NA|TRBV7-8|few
TGTGCCAGCAGCCGAGACAGCCCCCACGAGCAGTACTTC
CASSRDSPHEQYF
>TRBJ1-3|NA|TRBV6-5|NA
TGTGCCAGCAGTTACTCGATAGCAGTCAGGATAGACACCATATATTTT
CASSYSIAVRIDTIYF
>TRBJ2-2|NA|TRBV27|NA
TGTGCCAGCAGTTTAGGCAGGGAGACCGGGGAGCTGTTTTTT
CASSLGRETGELFF
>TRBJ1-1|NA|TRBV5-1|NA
TGCGCCAGCAGCGGCCCGTTAGAGACAGGGAACACTGAAGCTTTCTTT
CASSGPLETGNTEAFF
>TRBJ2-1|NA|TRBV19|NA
TGTGCCAGTAGTATAATAGGCAACGATGAGCAGTTCTTC
CASSIIGNDEQFF
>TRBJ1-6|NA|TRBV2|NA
TGTGCCAGCAGTGAAGCGACAGGCCTGGGGTCACCCCTCCACTTT
CASSEATGLGSPLHF
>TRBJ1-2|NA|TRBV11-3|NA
TGTGCCAGCAGCTTAGCAGGGCCGGCCGGCTACACCTTC
CASSLAGPAGYTF
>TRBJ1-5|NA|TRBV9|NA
TGTGCCAGCAGCGTAGATGGAAGCAATCAGCCCCAGCATTTT
CASSVDGSNQPQHF
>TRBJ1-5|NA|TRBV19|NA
TGTGCCAGTAGGACAGGAGATCTTAGCAATCAGCCCCAGCATTTT
CASRTGDLSNQPQHF
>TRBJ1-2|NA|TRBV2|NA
TGTGCCAGCAGTGTGGTTAAAGGGGATGGCTACACCTTC
CASSVVKGDGYTF
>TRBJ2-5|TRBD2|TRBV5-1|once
TGCGCCAGCAGCGAGGGACTAGCGGGGCGAGAGACCCAGTACTTC
CASSEGLAGRETQYF
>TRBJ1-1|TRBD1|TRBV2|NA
TGTGCCAGCAGCGTCGACAGGGTCGGCGCTTTCTTT
CASSVDRVGAFF
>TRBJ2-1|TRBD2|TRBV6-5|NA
TGTGCCAGCAGTTACTCGGGCGGGAGCTCCTACAATGAGCAGTTCTTC
CASSYSGGSSYNEQFF
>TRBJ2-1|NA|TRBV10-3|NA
TGTGCCATCAGTGAGCGGACAGCGGCGTACAATGAGCAGTTCTTC
CAISERTAAYNEQFF
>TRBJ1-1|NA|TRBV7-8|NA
TGTGCCAGCAGCTTAGAAGTTGGTGTGGGGCGTGAAGCTTTCTTT
CASSLEVGVGREAFF
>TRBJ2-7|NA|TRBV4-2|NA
TGTGCCAGCAGCTCCCTAACCGAGCAGTACTTC
CASSSLTEQYF
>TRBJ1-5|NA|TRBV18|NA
TGTGCCAGCTCACCCGCAACAAGCAATCAGCCCCAGCATTTT
CASSPATSNQPQHF
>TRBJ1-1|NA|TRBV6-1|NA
TGTGCCAGCAGTGATGGCAGGGCAGGGATGAACACTGAAGCTTTCTTT
CASSDGRAGMNTEAFF
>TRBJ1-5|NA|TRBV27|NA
TGTGCCAGCAGTTTAAGGGGAGGGCCCCAGCATTTT
CASSLRGGPQHF
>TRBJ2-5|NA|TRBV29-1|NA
TGCAGCGTTGGACAGCCCCAAGAGACCCAGTACTTC
CSVGQPQETQYF
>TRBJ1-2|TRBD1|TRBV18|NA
TGTGCCAGCTCACCGACAGGGGATGGCTACACCTTC
CASSPTGDGYTF
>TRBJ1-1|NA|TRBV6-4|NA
TGTGCCAGCAGTCAGGGCCTTGGGAACACTGAAGCTTTCTTT
CASSQGLGNTEAFF
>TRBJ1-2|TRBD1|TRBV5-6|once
TGTGCCAGCAGCCCCTCCGGGACAGGGGGCTTCTATGGCTACACCTTC
CASSPSGTGGFYGYTF
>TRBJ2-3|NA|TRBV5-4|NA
TGTGCCAGCAGCTCGACGGGACTCTCCACAGATACGCAGTATTTT
CASSSTGLSTDTQYF
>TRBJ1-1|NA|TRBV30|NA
TGTGCCTGGAGTGTACCGGGCCTGAACACTGAAGCTTTCTTT
CAWSVPGLNTEAFF
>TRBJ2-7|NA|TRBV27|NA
TGTGCCAGCAGTTTTTGGCGGGGAGCCGAGCAGTACTTC
CASSFWRGAEQYF
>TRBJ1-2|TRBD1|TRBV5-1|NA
TGCGCCAGCAGTTCGACAGGGGAAGGTAGCTATGGCTACACCTTC
CASSSTGEGSYGYTF
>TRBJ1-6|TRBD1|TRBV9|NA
TGTGCCAGCGGGGACAGTTCCTATAATTCACCCCTCCACTTT
CASGDSSYNSPLHF